A selection of T cell receptor beta chains follows, all from one sample in a study of cytomegalovirus exposure and HLA in healthy donors. Sequencing used immunoSEQ multiplex PCR; TCRdb keeps in-frame clones, though not all of them. The table lists around 180,000 clones, approximately 80% of them singletons. Source material: PBMCs. These receptors were obtained from a male donor in good health and CMV-seronegative. Both conserved end residues are part of each CDR3. D genes are given only for firm matches. Clone size is not always given. Where it is, it says once, few, many or a class for expanded clones.

TRBJ2-2,TRBV5-4,-,TRBD1,CASGQGNTGELFF,TGTGCCAGCGGACAGGGGAACACCGGGGAGCTGTTTTTT
TRBJ2-2,TRBV9,-,TRBD2,CASSVGTSHGGELFF,TGTGCCAGCAGCGTCGGGACTAGCCATGGCGGGGAGCTGTTTTTT
TRBJ2-1,TRBV6-5,-,TRBD2,CASTRGGPYNEQFF,TGTGCCAGCACCCGGGGGGGCCCCTACAATGAGCAGTTCTTC
TRBJ2-5,TRBV7-9,-,-,CASSLLAVQETQYF,TGTGCCAGCAGCTTATTAGCGGTTCAAGAGACCCAGTACTTC
TRBJ2-2,TRBV7-2,-,-,CASSLDLATGELFF,TGTGCCAGCAGCTTAGATTTAGCAACCGGGGAGCTGTTTTTT
TRBJ2-7,TRBV5-4,-,-,CASSLGPGAYEQYF,TGTGCCAGCAGCTTGGGACCGGGGGCCTACGAGCAGTACTTC
TRBJ2-3,TRBV27,-,-,CASSLASTDTQYF,TGTGCCAGCAGTTTGGCTAGCACAGATACGCAGTATTTT
TRBJ2-7,TRBV6-1,-,TRBD1,CASSAAGGPNEQYF,TGTGCCAGCAGTGCCGCAGGGGGCCCCAACGAGCAGTACTTC
TRBJ2-3,TRBV7-9,-,-,CASSLALGFTDTQYF,TGTGCCAGCAGCTTAGCTCTAGGCTTCACAGATACGCAGTATTTT
TRBJ2-7,TRBV7-9,-,-,CSSSLGASYEQYF,TGTTCCAGCAGCTTGGGGGCGTCCTACGAGCAGTACTTC
TRBJ2-7,TRBV30,-,-,CAWRGRGTYEQYF,TGTGCCTGGAGGGGGCGAGGAACCTACGAGCAGTACTTC
TRBJ2-2,TRBV5-1,-,TRBD2,CASSPGLAANTGELFF,TGCGCCAGCAGTCCCGGACTAGCCGCGAACACCGGGGAGCTGTTTTTT
TRBJ2-5,TRBV7-9,-,-,CASSLGQYKETQYF,TGTGCCAGCAGCTTAGGACAGTATAAAGAGACCCAGTACTTC
TRBJ1-2,TRBV19,-,-,CASSITRESGGYTF,TGTGCCAGTAGTATTACCAGGGAATCTGGAGGCTACACCTTC
TRBJ1-6,TRBV21-1,-,-,CASSRSTGLASPLHF,TGTGCCAGCAGCAGGTCGACAGGGTTGGCTTCACCCCTCCACTTT
TRBJ2-3,TRBV4-2,-,TRBD2,CASSQDKLAGGADTQYF,TGTGCCAGCAGCCAAGACAAACTAGCGGGGGGGGCAGATACGCAGTATTTT
TRBJ2-2,TRBV6-5,-,TRBD1,CASSYSGTGFPGELFF,TGTGCCAGCAGTTACTCAGGGACAGGGTTTCCCGGGGAGCTGTTTTTT
TRBJ2-7,TRBV28,-,TRBD2,CASTHRGAYEQYF,TGTGCCAGCACCCACCGGGGGGCCTACGAGCAGTACTTC
TRBJ2-2,TRBV27,-,TRBD1,CASTADRGNTGELFF,TGTGCCAGCACTGCGGACAGGGGAAACACCGGGGAGCTGTTTTTT
TRBJ2-7,TRBV15,few,TRBD2,CATSRGLAGTSYEQYF,TGTGCCACCAGCAGGGGACTAGCGGGGACTTCCTACGAGCAGTACTTC
TRBJ1-5,TRBV18,-,-,CASSLGGDNQPQHF,TGTGCCAGCTCCCTCGGGGGGGACAATCAGCCCCAGCATTTT
TRBJ2-2,TRBV7-9,-,-,CASSAWTLTGELFF,TGTGCCAGCAGCGCCTGGACACTTACCGGGGAGCTGTTTTTT
TRBJ1-2,TRBV6-1,few,-,CASSEALHREGYTF,TGTGCCAGCAGTGAAGCCCTCCACAGGGAAGGCTACACCTTC
TRBJ2-1,TRBV5-1,-,-,CASSPSNEQFF,TGCGCCAGCAGCCCCTCCAATGAGCAGTTCTTC
TRBJ2-7,TRBV19,few,TRBD2,CASRRLAGSYEQYF,TGTGCCAGTAGGCGACTAGCGGGGTCCTACGAGCAGTACTTC
TRBJ2-7,TRBV5-4,once,TRBD1,CASSSGGQGPISYEQYF,TGTGCCAGCAGCTCTGGGGGACAGGGCCCCATCTCCTACGAGCAGTACTTC
TRBJ2-6,TRBV19,-,-,CASSIVGGTGANVLTF,TGTGCCAGTAGTATAGTGGGCGGGACCGGGGCCAACGTCCTGACTTTC
TRBJ2-2,TRBV27,-,-,CASSRGTTNTGELFF,TGTGCCAGCAGTCGGGGGACGACGAACACCGGGGAGCTGTTTTTT
TRBJ2-1,TRBV19,once,TRBD2,CATHWGTSGVGDWDEQFF,TGTGCCACCCATTGGGGGACTAGCGGAGTGGGGGACTGGGATGAGCAGTTCTTC
TRBJ1-1,TRBV7-2,-,-,CASSATENTEAFF,TGTGCCAGCAGCGCGACAGAGAACACTGAAGCTTTCTTT
TRBJ1-6,TRBV6-5,-,-,CASSYMTAGNSPLHF,TGTGCCAGCAGTTACATGACAGCTGGAAATTCACCCCTCCACTTT
TRBJ1-1,TRBV5-1,-,-,CASSVEGREDTEAFF,TGCGCCAGCAGCGTCGAGGGCAGGGAGGACACTGAAGCTTTCTTT
TRBJ2-1,TRBV5-1,-,TRBD2,CASSQRLAGDNEQFF,TGCGCCAGCAGCCAAAGACTAGCGGGGGACAATGAGCAGTTCTTC
TRBJ2-1,TRBV29-1,once,TRBD2,CSVERGGQNEQFF,TGCAGCGTTGAACGGGGGGGCCAAAATGAGCAGTTCTTC
TRBJ2-2,TRBV15,-,-,CATSPRYTGELFF,TGTGCCACCAGCCCTAGGTACACCGGGGAGCTGTTTTTT
TRBJ1-6,TRBV27,-,TRBD1,CASRQTGLSSPLHF,TGTGCCAGCAGACAGACAGGGTTAAGTTCACCCCTCCACTTT
TRBJ1-6,TRBV7-9,-,TRBD1,CASSGTDSPLHF,TGTGCCAGCAGCGGGACAGATTCACCCCTCCACTTT
TRBJ2-6,TRBV6-1,-,-,CAGGQGSSGANVLTF,TGTGCCGGTGGGCAGGGGAGCTCTGGGGCCAACGTCCTGACTTTC
TRBJ2-1,TRBV30,-,-,CACAGDTYNEQFF,TGTGCCTGTGCGGGGGACACCTACAATGAGCAGTTCTTC
TRBJ1-5,TRBV4-1,-,-,CASSQEGQGNSGNQPQHF,TGCGCCAGCAGCCAAGAGGGGCAGGGGAATAGCGGCAATCAGCCCCAGCATTTT
TRBJ1-4,TRBV5-4,-,TRBD1,CASSKGQAINEKLFF,TGTGCCAGCAGCAAGGGACAGGCCATTAATGAAAAACTGTTTTTT
TRBJ2-2,TRBV14,-,TRBD2,CASSPPTSGRFGTGELFF,TGTGCCAGCAGCCCACCTACTAGCGGGAGGTTTGGCACCGGGGAGCTGTTTTTT